The 30 T cell receptor beta chains below were found in one sample sequenced in a study of blood T cell repertoires in COVID-19. This table comes from immunoSEQ multiplex PCR, and its TCRdb copy is limited to in-frame clones, with some not included. The repertoire holds 310,000 or so clones, with 85% to 90% as singletons. Sequencing used PBMCs or T cells enriched from blood (not recorded which). The receptors come from a woman younger than 30 with acute COVID-19.

The rearrangement links TRBV28 to TRBJ2-7; 13 positions agree with TRBD2. With 5 bases clipped from V and 3 bases from J, the junction kept 7 bases outside the gene matches. The CDR3 contains 16 residues. Germline CDR1 and CDR2: MDHEN and SYDVKM. The CDR3 DNA sequence: TGTGCCAGCAGTCCCCCTGGGACTAGCGGGATCTACGAGCAGTACTTC. Translating gives CASSPPGTSGIYEQYF.

The chain carries TRBV7-9 and TRBJ2-1; TRBD2 aligns across 14 bases. The CDR3 length is 18 residues. CDR1 SEHNR and CDR2 FQNEAQ come from the germline V gene (reference sequence). V was pared by 8 bases and J by 6 bases, with 15 bases of the junction left unmatched. CDR3 in DNA: TGTGCCAGCGCCGGGACTAGCGGGAGTCCAACTAAGGTCAATGAGCAGTTCTTC. Protein product: CASAGTSGSPTKVNEQFF. The variable domain in full, completed from reference TRBV7-9 and TRBJ2-1, reads DTGVSQNPRHKITKRGQNVTFRCDPISEHNRLYWYRQTLGQGPEFLTYFQNEAQLEKSRLLSDRFSAERPKGSFSTLEIQRTEQGDSAMYLCASAGTSGSPTKVNEQFFGPGTRLTVL.

V is TRBV28 and J is TRBJ2-7, with 14 bases that match TRBD2. Germline CDR1 reads MDHEN; CDR2 reads SYDVKM. This CDR3 is built from 14 residues. With 4 bases clipped from V and 5 bases from J, the junction kept 1 base outside the gene matches. The CDR3: CASSSGLAGDEQYF. CDR3 bases: TGTGCCAGCAGTTCGGGACTAGCGGGGGACGAGCAGTACTTC.

J is TRBJ2-3 and V is TRBV7-8; D gene ambiguous. Trimming pared 1 base from V and 0 bases from J, leaving 8 bases between. The CDR3 is 15 residues long. CDR1 SGHVS and CDR2 FQNEAQ come from the germline V gene. CDR3 residues: CASSLVLLSTDTQYF. As DNA, the CDR3 is TGTGCCAGCAGCTTAGTTCTCCTTAGCACAGATACGCAGTATTTT.

The chain is built from TRBV28 and TRBJ2-3; D not certain. The length of the CDR3 is 15 residues. The V gene lost 1 base and the J gene lost 1 base, with 9 bases spanning the gap. Germline lookup yields CDR1 MDHEN and CDR2 SYDVKM. CDR3 bases: TGTGCCAGCAGTTTATCTGGGCCGGGCACAGATACGCAGTATTTT. This sequence encodes CASSLSGPGTDTQYF.

This clone has only one observation. The chain carries TRBV27 and TRBJ2-7; 9 nucleotides line up with TRBD2. The CDR3 is made up of 13 amino acids. Germline trimming cut 6 bases from V and 4 bases from J; bases unmatched to any gene: 4. Germline V CDR1 and CDR2: MNHEY, SMNVEV (reference sequence). The DNA for the CDR3 is TGTGCCAGCAGGGCTAGCGGGACGTACGAGCAGTACTTC. This encodes CASRASGTYEQYF.

The chain employs TRBV11-2 and TRBJ1-1; D remains unclear. The CDR3 length is 12 residues. CDR1 SGHAT and CDR2 FQNNGV come from the germline V gene. V was trimmed by 6 bases and J by 4 bases, leaving 9 bases between them. This CDR3 reads CASRAGRTEAFF. CDR3 in DNA: TGTGCCAGCAGGGCTGGTCGCACTGAAGCTTTCTTT. The variable domain in full, with the rest retrieved from reference TRBV11-2 and TRBJ1-1, is EAGVAQSPRYKIIEKRQSVAFWCNPISGHATLYWYQQILGQGPKLLIQFQNNGVVDDSQLPKDRFSAERLKGVDSTLKIQPAKLEDSAVYLCASRAGRTEAFFGQGTRLTVV.

This clone was recorded a few times. This rearrangement joins TRBV7-8 to TRBJ1-5; D remains ambiguous. V lost 5 bases, J lost 3 bases, and 11 bases lay in between. CDR1 SGHVS and CDR2 FQNEAQ come from the germline V gene. The CDR3 runs to 14 residues. CDR3: CASSLGGFNQPQHF. The CDR3 bases are TGTGCCAGCAGCCTGGGAGGTTTCAATCAGCCCCAGCATTTT.

The gene calls are TRBV12-5 and TRBJ2-7; D gene unclear. The CDR3 is made up of 11 amino acids. CDR1 is LGHNT, CDR2 FRNRAP, per germline. V lost 4 bases, J lost 4 bases, and 5 bases lay in between. The DNA for the CDR3 is TGTGCTAGTGGTTCCCCTTACGAGCAGTACTTC. Protein product: CASGSPYEQYF.

V gene TRBV14 combines with J gene TRBJ1-1; 9 bases are a match to TRBD1. With V trimmed by 1 base and J by 2 bases, 8 bases remained unmatched. Germline CDR1 reads SGHDN; CDR2 reads FVKESK. The CDR3 sequence is 17 residues long. The CDR3 loop reads CASSQATGGDPNTEAFF. CDR3 bases: TGTGCCAGCAGCCAAGCGACAGGGGGGGACCCTAACACTGAAGCTTTCTTT.

The rearrangement links TRBV4-3 to TRBJ1-6; 7 bases are shared with TRBD1. With 2 bases clipped from V and 10 bases from J, the junction kept 11 bases outside the gene matches. From germline, CDR1 is LGHNA and CDR2 YSLEER. The CDR3 totals 16 residues. CDR3 amino acids: CASSQSPNRGASPLHF. The CDR3 coding sequence is TGCGCCAGCAGCCAATCCCCTAACAGGGGAGCCTCACCCCTCCACTTT.

This chain uses TRBV19 with TRBJ1-1; TRBD1 might be the D (6 bases). The germline V gene encodes CDR1 LNHDA and CDR2 SQIVND (reference sequence). V shed 3 bases and J shed 1 base, with 6 bases lying between them. The CDR3 has 13 amino acids. The CDR3 loop reads CASSMTGNTEAFF. CDR3 DNA: TGTGCCAGTAGTATGACAGGGAACACTGAAGCTTTCTTT.

This rearrangement joins TRBV2 to TRBJ2-2; 8 nucleotides align to TRBD1. From germline, CDR1 is SNHLY and CDR2 FYNNEI. With V trimmed by 1 base and J by 4 bases, 2 bases remained unmatched. The CDR3 totals 15 residues. The CDR3 sequence: CASSEVRGPTGELFF. CDR3 bases: TGTGCCAGCAGTGAAGTCAGGGGGCCCACCGGGGAGCTGTTTTTT.

The V gene is TRBV6-5, the J gene TRBJ1-2; a possible D gene is TRBD1 (6 bases). The V end lost 6 bases, the J end lost 3 bases, and 11 bases lay between the germline ends. The CDR3 length is 13 residues. The germline V gene has CDR1 MNHEY and CDR2 SVGAGI. The CDR3 DNA reads TGTGCCAGCAGGGCCAGGGGATACTATGGCTACACCTTC. It codes for CASRARGYYGYTF.

V gene TRBV28 combines with J gene TRBJ1-3; D call uncertain. CDR1 and CDR2 (germline): MDHEN, SYDVKM. V lost 3 bases and J 5 bases, leaving 23 bases between the germline ends. The CDR3 covers 18 residues. CDR3 residues: CASSFSERTELLRNTIYF. The CDR3 DNA reads as TGTGCCAGCAGTTTCTCCGAAAGAACAGAGCTCTTAAGAAACACCATATATTTT.

CDR3 in amino acids: CASSYDRPQEQFF. CDR3 in DNA: TGCGCCAGCAGCTATGACAGGCCTCAGGAGCAGTTCTTC. The chain joins TRBV5-1 to TRBJ2-1, with a weak D call TRBD1 (6 bases). The CDR3 loop spans 13 amino acids. Deletions cut 3 bases from V and 10 bases from J, with 14 bases between. Per germline, CDR1 SGHRS and CDR2 YFSETQ.

The chain recombines TRBV19 with TRBJ1-3; weak D call: TRBD1 (6 bases). V was cut by 8 bases and J by 7 bases, with 15 bases left in between. Germline CDR1 and CDR2: LNHDA and SQIVND (reference sequence). CDR3 length: 13 amino acids. The CDR3 loop is CASRQVILNTIYF. For the CDR3, the DNA is TGTGCCAGTCGACAGGTCATATTGAACACCATATATTTT.

This clone has a handful of counts. V gene TRBV7-2 combines with J gene TRBJ2-7; the match to TRBD2 covers 7 bases. The length of the CDR3 is 13 residues. Germline values: CDR1 SGHTA, CDR2 FQGNSA. The ends lost 5 bases at V and 2 bases at J; junction bases unmatched: 3. CDR3 nucleotides: TGTGCCAGCAGCATTAGCGGGCCCTACGAGCAGTACTTC. Encoded protein: CASSISGPYEQYF.

The J gene is TRBJ2-7, the V gene TRBV5-1; TRBD2 might be the D (6 bases). Trimming took 4 bases from V and 5 from J, leaving 25 bases between them. The CDR3 is made up of 17 amino acids. Germline-derived CDR1 and CDR2 are SGHRS and YFSETQ. The CDR3 nucleotides are TGCGCCAGCAGCCCCCGACTTCGAGCGGGTAGTAACGACGAGCAGTACTTC. This codes for CASSPRLRAGSNDEQYF. Supplemented by reference TRBV5-1 and TRBJ2-7, the full variable domain reads KAGVTQTPRYLIKTRGQQVTLSCSPISGHRSVSWYQQTPGQGLQFLFEYFSETQRNKGNFPGRFSGRQFSNSRSEMNVSTLELGDSALYLCASSPRLRAGSNDEQYFGPGTRLTVT.

This chain connects TRBV2 to TRBJ1-2, with D possibly being TRBD1 (5 bases). V lost 6 bases, J lost 4 bases, and 12 bases lay in between. From germline, CDR1 is SNHLY and CDR2 FYNNEI. The CDR3 length is 13 residues. CDR3 bases: TGTGCCAGCAGCGGGGGGTTTGGCTATGGCTACACCTTC. This encodes CASSGGFGYGYTF.

The chain carries TRBV7-9 and TRBJ1-1; D gene unclear. The ends were cut back, 1 base at V and 4 bases at J, with 7 bases in the middle. There are 13 residues in the CDR3. Germline assignment: CDR1 SEHNR and CDR2 FQNEAQ (reference sequence). The CDR3 bases are TGTGCCAGCAGCTTAGACGCGGGCACTGAAGCTTTCTTT. Amino acid sequence: CASSLDAGTEAFF.

This rearrangement joins TRBV5-4 to TRBJ1-1; D is undetermined. Trimming removed 2 bases from V and 4 bases from J, with 15 bases in between. CDR3 length equals 15 residues. Germline loops: CDR1 SGHNT, CDR2 YYREEE (reference sequence). DNA for the CDR3: TGTGCCAGCAGCTTAGTTCGAGGAGGGTCCACTGAAGCTTTCTTT. Translated: CASSLVRGGSTEAFF.

The chain combines TRBV10-2 with TRBJ1-2; D perhaps matches TRBD1 (5 bases). CDR3 size: 13 residues. Germline V gene data show CDR1 as WSHSY and CDR2 as SAAADI. V dropped 3 bases and J dropped 5 bases, with 10 bases sitting between them. CDR3 sequence: CASSDGASYGYTF. As DNA, the CDR3 is TGCGCCAGCAGTGATGGGGCCTCTTATGGCTACACCTTC.

For the CDR3, the DNA is TGCGCCAGCAGTGAAGACTTTTACGGGGAGCTGTTTTTT. It codes for CASSEDFYGELFF. The chain has TRBV10-2 and TRBJ2-2, with D hard to call. V lost 3 bases and J 7 bases, leaving 9 bases between the germline ends. Germline CDR1 and CDR2: WSHSY and SAAADI. This CDR3 is 13 amino acids long.

This clone was seen once. The V call is TRBV27, the J call TRBJ1-2; 7 bases line up with TRBD1. Germline assignment: CDR1 MNHEY and CDR2 SMNVEV (reference sequence). The CDR3 extends over 15 amino acids. The ends lost 3 bases at V and 5 bases at J; junction bases unmatched: 9. The CDR3 nucleotides are TGTGCCAGCAGTTTCAGACAGGGCGTACGTTATGGCTACACCTTC. It codes for CASSFRQGVRYGYTF.

The chain recombines TRBV19 with TRBJ1-1; 9 bases are a match to TRBD1. Unmatched junction bases numbered 6, after V lost 4 bases and J lost 0 bases. CDR3 length equals 16 residues. The germline V gene has CDR1 LNHDA and CDR2 SQIVND (reference sequence). The DNA of the CDR3 is TGTGCCAGTAGTAATCGCGGGACAGGGATGAACACTGAAGCTTTCTTT. Amino acids: CASSNRGTGMNTEAFF. Full variable domain (remainder filled in from reference TRBV19 and TRBJ1-1): DGGITQSPKYLFRKEGQNVTLSCEQNLNHDAMYWYRQDPGQGLRLIYYSQIVNDFQKGDIAEGYSVSREKKESFPLTVTSAQKNPTAFYLCASSNRGTGMNTEAFFGQGTRLTVV.

The genes are TRBV30 and TRBJ1-1; 7 bases fit TRBD1. CDR1 is GTSNPN, CDR2 SVGIG, per germline (reference sequence). V lost 8 bases, J lost 5 bases, and 8 bases stayed unmatched. The CDR3 loop spans 12 amino acids. As DNA, the CDR3 is TGTGCCCAACAGGGGATAGGGACTGAAGCTTTCTTT. This encodes CAQQGIGTEAFF.

This chain links TRBV5-1 with TRBJ2-3; TRBD1 aligns across 9 bases. This CDR3 is built from 15 residues. CDR1 and CDR2 from the germline V gene are SGHRS and YFSETQ. V was pared by 0 bases and J by 6 bases, with 5 bases of the junction left unmatched. As DNA, the CDR3 is TGCGCCAGCAGCTTGGACACAGGGGGCGCGGATACGCAGTATTTT. It is translated as CASSLDTGGADTQYF.

The chain employs TRBV11-3 and TRBJ1-6, with D perhaps matching TRBD1 (6 bases). Trimming shortened V by 5 bases and J by 5 bases, and 19 bases separated the two germline ends. Germline CDR1 and CDR2: SGHNT and YENEEA. The CDR3 sequence is 17 residues long. The CDR3 coding sequence is TGTGCCAGCAGCCATTACAGGGAACACCCAAATAATTCACCCCTCCACTTT. The encoded protein is CASSHYREHPNNSPLHF.

J is TRBJ2-1 and V is TRBV28; no clear D. The length of the CDR3 is 12 residues. Germline lookup yields CDR1 MDHEN and CDR2 SYDVKM. With 2 bases removed from V and 6 bases from J, the gap between germline ends came to 5 bases. In DNA form, the CDR3 reads TGTGCCAGCAGTTTAATTCTCAATGAGCAGTTCTTC. Translation gives CASSLILNEQFF.